This record concerns one T cell receptor (beta chain) sequence. This sample was included in a study of shared clonotypes between healthy human individuals. Negatively enriched CD4+ T cells were divided by CD45RA into naive and memory. Profiled with immunoSEQ multiplex PCR; TCRdb holds only in-frame clones, not every one. The data contain roughly 1,500,000 clones, 95% to 99% of them singletons. Trimming took off 5 bases at V and 1 base at J, with 14 bases between the two ends. Germline V gene data show CDR1 as SGHVS and CDR2 as FNYEAQ. The length of the CDR3 is 15 residues. The source is a man under 40 in good health. The sample comprised naive CD4+ T cells sorted from blood. Subset here: CD45RA+ positively selected. The chain couples TRBV7-6 to TRBJ1-1; D may be TRBD1 (5 bases). In DNA, the CDR3 is TGTGCCAGCAGCCCCGTCCAGGGAGGGAACACTGAAGCTTTCTTT. It is translated as CASSPVQGGNTEAFF.